One sample yielded the 15 T cell receptor beta chains listed below, sequenced in a study of vaccination and CD4 T cells after COVID-19. Treatment indicated: approximately nine-day PBMC culture with coronavirus spike peptide pools or control peptides (ViraFEST assay). It was before the COVID-19 pandemic (2011-2018) that the unexposed donor's CD4+ T cells were collected. Sequencing of DNA taken from cultured CD4+ T cells relied on the Oncomine TCR Beta short-read assay. Cultures of CD4+ T cells served as the source for extracting genomic DNA. Each CDR3 protein is one row after TCRdb ran MiXCR on the PCR reads. The sample consists of approximately 9,300 distinct CDR3 sequences, less than 40% of them appearing once. These receptors are not linked to any known antigen. The sample was CD4+ T cells from blood, cultured in vitro. These receptors all stem from a human donor in good health.

The chain combines TRBV24-1 with TRBJ2-1, with 9 bases that match TRBD2. After removal of 4 bases from V and 5 bases from J, the junction contained 8 bases not matched to a gene. The CDR3 length is 16 residues. CDR1 and CDR2 (germline): KGHDR, SFDVKD. CDR3 DNA sequence: TGTGCCACCAGTGACCCCGCTAGCGGGGTGAACAATGAGCAGTTCTTC. As protein: CATSDPASGVNNEQFF.

This rearrangement joins TRBV29-1 to TRBJ2-7; 7 nucleotides line up with TRBD1. The V gene end was trimmed by 6 bases and the J gene end by 4 bases; junction bases not matched to a gene: 9. The CDR3 runs to 13 residues. The germline gives CDR1 SQVTM, CDR2 ANQGSEA. CDR3 DNA sequence: TGCAGCGTGAGGGGACAGCTGGGGTACGAGCAGTACTTC. Its protein is CSVRGQLGYEQYF.

The CDR3 is CSARPGRGELFF. CDR3 nucleotide sequence: TGCAGTGCTAGACCCGGGAGGGGGGAGCTGTTTTTT. The rearrangement links TRBV20-1 to TRBJ2-2, with 7 bases fitting TRBD2. J lost 8 bases, V lost 2 bases, and 2 bases had no gene match. This CDR3 region has 12 residues. CDR1 DFQATT and CDR2 SNEGSKA come from the germline V gene (reference sequence).

This clonotype occurred a few times. The chain links TRBV20-1 to TRBJ1-1, with 11 bases aligning to TRBD1. Losses at the gene ends were 6 bases for V and 9 bases for J; bases not matched to a gene: 12. This CDR3 is 14 amino acids long. Per the germline V gene, CDR1 is DFQATT and CDR2 is SNEGSKA (reference sequence). The CDR3 DNA is TGCAGTGCCTCACCGGGACAGGGGGTGGGGAAAGCTTTCTTT. Its translation is CSASPGQGVGKAFF.

This clonotype showed up just a few times. The chain combines TRBV15 with TRBJ2-1; D call uncertain. The germline CDR1 and CDR2 sequences are LNHNV and YYDKDF (reference sequence). The V end lost 0 bases, the J end lost 8 bases, and 8 bases lay between the germline ends. There are 13 residues in the CDR3. Here the CDR3 reads CATSRDLSHEQFF. CDR3 in DNA: TGTGCCACCAGCAGAGATCTAAGCCATGAGCAGTTCTTC.

This clonotype was seen more than once but under ten times. The V call is TRBV29-1, the J call TRBJ1-1, with 7 bases lining up with TRBD1. The V gene's germline CDR1 is SQVTM and CDR2 ANQGSEA. CDR3 length: 13 residues. J gave up 0 bases and V 7 bases, and 5 bases lay outside the gene matches. CDR3: CSALTGMNTEAFF. DNA for the CDR3: TGCAGCGCTCTGACAGGGATGAACACTGAAGCTTTCTTT. Full variable domain (missing parts from reference TRBV29-1 and TRBJ1-1): SAVISQKPSRDICQRGTSLTIQCQVDSQVTMMFWYRQQPGQSLTLIATANQGSEATYESGFVIDKFPISRPNLTFSTLTVSNMSPEDSSIYLCSALTGMNTEAFFGQGTRLTVV.

The CDR3 DNA sequence: TGCGCCAGCAACGACGGGACACCAAGCACAGATACGCAGTATTTT. Its protein is CASNDGTPSTDTQYF. This rearrangement joins TRBV5-1 to TRBJ2-3; D is perhaps TRBD1 (6 bases). Trimming cost V 6 bases and J 0 bases, with 14 bases left between them. CDR3 size: 15 residues. The V gene's germline CDR1 is SGHRS and CDR2 YFSETQ.

This chain uses TRBV23-1 with TRBJ2-5; TRBD2 is a possible D gene (6 bases). TRBV23-1 is recorded as an ORF, its role being uncertain. The V end lost 1 base, the J end lost 4 bases, and 22 bases lay between the germline ends. The CDR3 totals 18 residues. The CDR3 nucleotides read TGCGCCAGCAGTCAATGCTATGAAATGTCGGGACTTGGAGAGACCCAGTACTTC. This translates into CASSQCYEMSGLGETQYF.

This clonotype is medium-sized. The V call is TRBV2, the J call TRBJ2-1, with D hard to call. This CDR3 spans 15 amino acids. The germline V gene has CDR1 SNHLY and CDR2 FYNNEI. Trimming took 9 bases from V and 3 from J, leaving 18 bases between them. In DNA form, the CDR3 reads TGTGCCAGTCCAACCAACCCGCTGATCTACAATGAGCAGTTCTTC. This encodes CASPTNPLIYNEQFF.

The genes are TRBV9 and TRBJ2-1; D possibly corresponds to TRBD2 (7 bases). The CDR3 spans 14 residues. Trimming shortened V by 4 bases and J by 10 bases, and 18 bases separated the two germline ends. Germline V gene sequence: CDR1 SGDLS, CDR2 YYNGEE. CDR3 nucleotides: TGTGCCAGCAGCCCTCGGACTAGAACAGGGGAGCAGTTCTTC. Translated: CASSPRTRTGEQFF. The full variable domain, completed using reference TRBV9 and TRBJ2-1, is DSGVTQTPKHLITATGQRVTLRCSPRSGDLSVYWYQQSLDQGLQFLIQYYNGEERAKGNILERFSAQQFPDLHSELNLSSLELGDSALYFCASSPRTRTGEQFFGPGTRLTVL.

A few counts support this clonotype. The chain is built from TRBV2 and TRBJ1-2, with 7 bases identical to TRBD1. Germline trimming cut 6 bases from V and 0 bases from J; bases unmatched to any gene: 10. The CDR3 is 16 amino acids. Looked up from germline, CDR1 is SNHLY and CDR2 is FYNNEI. The CDR3 spells CASSDHRDRANYGYTF. CDR3 nucleotide sequence: TGTGCCAGCAGCGACCACCGGGACAGAGCTAACTATGGCTACACCTTC.

This chain joins TRBV4-1 and TRBJ2-1, with 8 bases aligning to TRBD2. This CDR3 spans 17 amino acids. Per the germline V gene, CDR1 is MGHRA and CDR2 is YSYEKL. V was pared by 3 bases and J by 5 bases, with 12 bases of the junction left unmatched. The CDR3 region has the DNA TGCGCCAGCAGCCAGGTCACCGCTAGCGGGTCAAACAATGAGCAGTTCTTC. Residues: CASSQVTASGSNNEQFF.

In its sample, this clonotype was seen a few times. The V gene is TRBV27, the J gene TRBJ1-6; a weak D match, TRBD1 (6 bases). The germline V and J ends were trimmed by 2 bases and 10 bases, with 18 bases remaining between them. CDR3 length equals 16 residues. Per germline, CDR1 MNHEY and CDR2 SMNVEV (reference sequence). The DNA of the CDR3 is TGTGCCAGCAGTTTAGGGGAATGGGGGCATGGATCACCCCTCCACTTT. It yields the protein CASSLGEWGHGSPLHF.

The chain has TRBV19 and TRBJ1-5; weak D call: TRBD1 (5 bases). The CDR3 is 20 residues long. Germline V gene data show CDR1 as LNHDA and CDR2 as SQIVND (reference sequence). The germline V and J ends were trimmed by 3 bases and 0 bases, with 24 bases remaining between them. CDR3 amino acids: CASSMYLEGRWAYSNQPQHF. CDR3 DNA sequence: TGTGCCAGTAGTATGTATTTGGAGGGACGGTGGGCCTATAGCAATCAGCCCCAGCATTTT. Variable domain in full (rest from reference TRBV19 and TRBJ1-5): DGGITQSPKYLFRKEGQNVTLSCEQNLNHDAMYWYRQDPGQGLRLIYYSQIVNDFQKGDIAEGYSVSREKKESFPLTVTSAQKNPTAFYLCASSMYLEGRWAYSNQPQHFGDGTRLSIL.

In this sample, this clonotype turned up a few times. The chain is built from TRBV2 and TRBJ2-5; D remains unclear. The CDR3 sequence is 14 residues long. V gave up 2 bases and J gave up 2 bases, with 9 bases separating them. CDR1 and CDR2 from the germline V gene are SNHLY and FYNNEI. In DNA form, the CDR3 reads TGTGCCAGCAGTGAATGGTACCAACAAGAGACCCAGTACTTC. Amino acid sequence: CASSEWYQQETQYF.